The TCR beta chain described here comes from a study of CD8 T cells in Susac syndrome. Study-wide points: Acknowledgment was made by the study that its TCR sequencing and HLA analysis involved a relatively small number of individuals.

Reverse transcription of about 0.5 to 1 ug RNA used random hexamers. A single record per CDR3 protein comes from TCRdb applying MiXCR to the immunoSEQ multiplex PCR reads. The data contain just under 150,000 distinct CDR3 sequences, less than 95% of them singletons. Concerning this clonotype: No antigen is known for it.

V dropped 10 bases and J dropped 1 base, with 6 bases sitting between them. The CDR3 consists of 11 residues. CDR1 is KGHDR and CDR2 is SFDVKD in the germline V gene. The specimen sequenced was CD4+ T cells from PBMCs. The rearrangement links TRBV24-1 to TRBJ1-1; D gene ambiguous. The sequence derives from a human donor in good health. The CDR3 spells CATQRNTEAFF. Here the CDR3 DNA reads TGTGCCACGCAGAGGAACACTGAAGCTTTCTTT.